This is a list of T cell receptor beta chains from one sample in a study of T cells in Graves' hyperthyroidism and ophthalmopathy. TCRdb independently ran MiXCR on the multiplex PCR reads; one entry per CDR3 protein. The data show about 640,000 distinct CDR3 sequences, roughly 15% seen once. Source material: blood. The source of these receptors is a woman in her fifties or sixties with Graves' ophthalmopathy. CDR3s include the opening cysteine and the closing phenylalanine or tryptophan. D genes are given only for firm matches. Some rows have no size entry. The others give once, few or many, or a class for an expanded clone.

clone_size	v_call	j_call	d_call	cdr3_nt	cdr3_aa
few	TRBV7-9	TRBJ2-1	NA	TGTGCCAGCAGCTCGGACCCAGGTACACAGTTCTTC	CASSSDPGTQFF
many	TRBV10-3	TRBJ2-3	TRBD2	TGTGCCATCAGTGATTGGGTAGCGGGAGATGGAGATACGCAGTATTTT	CAISDWVAGDGDTQYF
NA	TRBV24-1	TRBJ2-4	TRBD2	TGTGCCACCAGTGATACTACTAGCGTGGACATTCAGTACTTC	CATSDTTSVDIQYF
many	TRBV28	TRBJ2-7	TRBD2	TGTGCCAGCAGACTAGCGGGAGAAGGCTACGAGCAGTACTTC	CASRLAGEGYEQYF
many	TRBV3-1	TRBJ2-5	NA	TGTGCCAGCAGCCAGATGTGGGGAGCAGAGACCCAGTACTTC	CASSQMWGAETQYF
many	TRBV28	TRBJ2-7	TRBD2	TGTGCCAGCAGTCTCACTCCGACTAGCGCTGCAGAGCAGTACTTC	CASSLTPTSAAEQYF
NA	TRBV5-1	TRBJ1-3	TRBD1	TGCGCCAGCAGCCTATCGACAGGGTCTGGAAACACCATATATTTT	CASSLSTGSGNTIYF
many	TRBV12-3/TRBV12-4	TRBJ1-5	TRBD1	TGTGCCAGCAGTGGATGGACAGGGGGCTTCAATCAGCCCCAGCATTTT	CASSGWTGGFNQPQHF
few	TRBV19	TRBJ2-2	TRBD1	TGTGCCAGTAGTAAAGCCGGGACAGGGGTCACCGGGGAGCTGTTTTTT	CASSKAGTGVTGELFF
few	TRBV6-1	TRBJ2-6	NA	TGTGCCAGCAACCCAAGGGGAATCTCTGGGGCCAACGTCCTGACTTTC	CASNPRGISGANVLTF
NA	TRBV4-3	TRBJ2-3	TRBD1	TGCGCCAGCAGCCTCCGGGACAGGGGGGGAGATACGCAGTATTTT	CASSLRDRGGDTQYF
many	TRBV12-3/TRBV12-4	TRBJ2-7	TRBD2	TGTGCCAGCAGAAGGACTAGCGGGAACTCCTACGAGCAGTACTTC	CASRRTSGNSYEQYF
many	TRBV30	TRBJ1-1	NA	TGTGCCTCTGGGGGGACAAAAGGTATGAACACTGAAGCTTTCTTT	CASGGTKGMNTEAFF
many	TRBV5-1	TRBJ2-1	TRBD2	TGCGCCAGCAGCTTGCGGCGGGAGAGATACAATGAGCAGTTCTTC	CASSLRRERYNEQFF
NA	TRBV5-1	TRBJ2-1	TRBD1	TGCGCCAGCAGCCCCGGACAGGGGCACAATGAGCAGTTCTTC	CASSPGQGHNEQFF
few	TRBV20-1	TRBJ2-5	TRBD2	TGCAGTGCTAGCAATCCGCTAGCGGGGGATCAAGAGACCCAGTACTTC	CSASNPLAGDQETQYF
many	TRBV27	TRBJ1-2	NA	TGTGCCAGCAGTCCCCTGACAGGCACTAACTATGGCTACACCTTC	CASSPLTGTNYGYTF
many	TRBV7-6	TRBJ2-2	TRBD2	TGTGCCAGCAGCTTAGTTGTAGCGGGAATCCCAATGGAGGGGGAGCTGTTTTTT	CASSLVVAGIPMEGELFF
many	TRBV11-2	TRBJ2-1	TRBD1	TGTGCCAGCAGCTTATCTAGCCCCAGACAGGGCAATGAGCAGTTCTTC	CASSLSSPRQGNEQFF
many	TRBV20-1	TRBJ2-3	NA	TGCAGTGCCCCCTGGGGCGGATACACAGATACGCAGTATTTT	CSAPWGGYTDTQYF
NA	TRBV7-2	TRBJ2-1	TRBD2	TGTGCCAGCAGCCCCCCTAGCGGGAGAGAGGACAATGAGCAGTTCTTC	CASSPPSGREDNEQFF
many	TRBV29-1	TRBJ2-1	TRBD2	TGCAGCGTTGAGTCTCTAGCGGGAGGCACAAATGAGCAGTTCTTC	CSVESLAGGTNEQFF
many	TRBV12-3/TRBV12-4	TRBJ2-3	NA	TGTGCCAGCAGTCTCGGGGACCTCGCTAGCACAGATACGCAGTATTTT	CASSLGDLASTDTQYF
many	TRBV7-3	TRBJ2-1	NA	TGTGCCAGCAGCTTAAATCCAGGGGCCTACAATGAGCAGTTCTTC	CASSLNPGAYNEQFF
few	TRBV9	TRBJ2-5	NA	TGTGCCAGCAACCCCGAGGGGTACCAAGAGACCCAGTACTTC	CASNPEGYQETQYF
few	TRBV28	TRBJ2-1	NA	TGTGCCAGCAGTCTGGGCGGGACGGCTTACAATGAGCAGTTCTTC	CASSLGGTAYNEQFF
few	TRBV18	TRBJ2-4	NA	TGTGCCAGCTCACCACGGGGCAACTTAGCCAAAAACATTCAGTACTTC	CASSPRGNLAKNIQYF
many	TRBV12-3/TRBV12-4	TRBJ2-3	NA	TGTGCCAGCAGTTTAGACAGGGCCGGCACAGATACGCAGTATTTT	CASSLDRAGTDTQYF
NA	TRBV5-1	TRBJ1-3	TRBD1	TGCGCCAGCAGCCTGGGACAGCACTCAGGAAACACCATATATTTT	CASSLGQHSGNTIYF
many	TRBV29-1	TRBJ2-1	NA	TGCAGCGTTGAAGAGAGGGAGGGGGCGCGATTAGGGGAGCAGTTCTTC	CSVEEREGARLGEQFF
NA	TRBV14	TRBJ2-7	NA	TGTGCCAGCAGCCAACCATCCGAGAGGGAACCCTACGAGCAGTACTTC	CASSQPSEREPYEQYF
NA	TRBV7-2	TRBJ2-4	NA	TGTGCCAGCACCGGACTGGCCCAAAACATTCAGTACTTC	CASTGLAQNIQYF
NA	TRBV4-1	TRBJ1-5	NA	TGCGCCAGCAGCCAAGAACTCCAGGACTACAATCAGCCCCAGCATTTT	CASSQELQDYNQPQHF
NA	TRBV4-2	TRBJ2-7	NA	TGTGCCAGCAGCCAGGAGGGTCTCGACTACGAGCAGTACTTC	CASSQEGLDYEQYF
many	TRBV12-3/TRBV12-4	TRBJ2-7	NA	TGTGCCAGCAGCCCCGACAGCCCCAGGGGCAACGAGCAGTACTTC	CASSPDSPRGNEQYF
many	TRBV20-1	TRBJ2-1	NA	TGCAGTGCTAAAAAGTCTACCCGTTTCAATGAGCAGTTCTTC	CSAKKSTRFNEQFF